These 10 T cell receptor beta chains were sequenced from one sample in a study of T cell responses to AZD1222 COVID-19 vaccine. This table comes from immunoSEQ multiplex PCR, and its TCRdb copy is limited to in-frame clones, with some not included. The table records 150,000 to 200,000 clones, 94% of them present only once. Here the sequenced sample was peripheral blood, taken 28 days after the second AZD1222 dose. The receptors derive from an adult who received the AZD1222 COVID-19 vaccine.

Written as DNA, the CDR3 is TGCAGTGCTAGTTTTCAGAAAGAGACCCAGTACTTC. Its translation: CSASFQKETQYF. The chain joins TRBV20-1 to TRBJ2-5; D gene uncertain. Trimming removed 3 bases from V and 3 bases from J, with 8 bases in between. The germline gives CDR1 DFQATT, CDR2 SNEGSKA (reference sequence). CDR3 length: 12 amino acids.

V is TRBV28 and J is TRBJ1-4; TRBD1 aligns across 9 bases. The trim removed 8 bases at V and 8 bases at J, leaving 9 bases unmatched. Germline lookup yields CDR1 MDHEN and CDR2 SYDVKM. This CDR3 region has 14 residues. CDR3 protein: CASAPGQGWEKLFF. The CDR3, as DNA: TGTGCCAGCGCCCCAGGACAGGGGTGGGAAAAACTGTTTTTT.

With regard to this clone: Germline and junction disagree at one end, which may indicate a read error. The genes are TRBV11-2 and TRBJ1-6; D gene ambiguous. This CDR3 spans 12 amino acids. Per germline, CDR1 SGHAT and CDR2 FQNNGV. CDR3 amino acids: CASSSLDGRFNF. CDR3 nucleotide sequence: TGTGCCAGCAGCTCCTTGGACGGACGCTTCAACTTT.

This sequence joins TRBV7-2 and TRBJ2-7, with TRBD1 matching over 7 bases. Germline V gene sequence: CDR1 SGHTA, CDR2 FQGNSA. The V segment lost 3 bases and the J segment 4 bases; nucleotides outside the gene matches: 12. The CDR3 sequence is 16 residues long. The CDR3 nucleotides read TGTGCCAGCAGCTTGCGACCCGGGACAGAACATTACGAGCAGTACTTC. Translating gives CASSLRPGTEHYEQYF.

V usage is TRBV6-2 or TRBV6-3 and J usage is TRBJ2-5; D is possibly TRBD2 (6 bases). V dropped 4 bases and J dropped 5 bases, with 20 bases sitting between them. Germline CDR1 is MNHEY and CDR2 is SVGEGT. The CDR3 length is 16 residues. The CDR3 DNA reads as TGTGCCAGCAGTTCGGTTAGCGGACTGAACTGGGAGACCCAGTACTTC. It is translated as CASSSVSGLNWETQYF.

V and J are TRBV4-3 and TRBJ2-7; 11 bases are a match to TRBD1. The CDR3 sequence is 17 residues long. V shed 3 bases and J 2 bases; nucleotides not matched to a gene: 9. Germline-derived CDR1 and CDR2 are LGHNA and YSLEER. The CDR3 here is CASSHLTGTGGAYEQYF. Here the CDR3 DNA reads TGCGCCAGCAGCCACCTCACGGGGACAGGGGGGGCCTACGAGCAGTACTTC.

Worth noting for this clone: Other DNA sequences from this sample encode an identical CDR3 as well. The CDR3 DNA reads TGTGCCAGCAGTTTAGGGAGCAATCAGCCCCAGCATTTT. Its translation is CASSLGSNQPQHF. The chain links TRBV27 to TRBJ1-5; no firm D call. The CDR3 is 13 residues long. V lost 2 bases, J lost 1 base, and 3 bases lay in between. Looked up from germline, CDR1 is MNHEY and CDR2 is SMNVEV (reference sequence).

The chain joins TRBV25-1 to TRBJ1-2, with no clear D. The CDR3 has 11 amino acids. The V gene lost 1 base and the J gene lost 7 bases, with 4 bases spanning the gap. Germline V gene lookup returns CDR1 MGHDK and CDR2 SYGVNS. The DNA of the CDR3 is TGTGCCAGCAGTGAATGGAGTGGCTACACCTTC. Protein product: CASSEWSGYTF.

The chain carries TRBV7-6 and TRBJ2-7, with 8 bases matching TRBD2. V shed 2 bases, J shed 3 bases, and the junction held 3 bases outside the gene matches. CDR1 is SGHVS and CDR2 is FNYEAQ in the germline V gene. This CDR3 contains 14 residues. The CDR3 here is CASSLRAGDYEQYF. In DNA form, the CDR3 reads TGTGCCAGCAGCTTAAGAGCGGGAGACTACGAGCAGTACTTC. The full variable domain, with the rest looked up from reference TRBV7-6 and TRBJ2-7, is GAGVSQSPRYKVTKRGQDVALRCDPISGHVSLYWYRQALGQGPEFLTYFNYEAQQDKSGLPNDRFSAERPEGSISTLTIQRTEQRDSAMYRCASSLRAGDYEQYFGPGTRLTVT.

The sample holds a few counts of this clone. This rearrangement joins TRBV7-2 to TRBJ1-2; D is perhaps TRBD1 (5 bases). Germline V gene data show CDR1 as SGHTA and CDR2 as FQGNSA. The CDR3 is 15 residues long. V was shortened by 5 bases and J by 3 bases, with 16 bases between the two germline ends. CDR3 coding DNA: TGTGCCAGCAGCCCCTATCCAGGGAAGGACTATGGCTACACCTTC. It yields the protein CASSPYPGKDYGYTF.